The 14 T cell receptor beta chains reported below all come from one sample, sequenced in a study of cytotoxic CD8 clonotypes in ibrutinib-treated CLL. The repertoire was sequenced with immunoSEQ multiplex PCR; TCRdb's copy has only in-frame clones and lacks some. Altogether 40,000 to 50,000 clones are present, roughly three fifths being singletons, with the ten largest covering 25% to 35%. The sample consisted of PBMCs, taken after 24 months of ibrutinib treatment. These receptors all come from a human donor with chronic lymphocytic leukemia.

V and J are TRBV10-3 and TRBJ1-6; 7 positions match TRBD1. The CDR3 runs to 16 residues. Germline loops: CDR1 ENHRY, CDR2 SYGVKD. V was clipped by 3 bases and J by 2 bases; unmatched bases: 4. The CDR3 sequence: CAISDEQGPYNSPLHF. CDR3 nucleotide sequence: TGTGCCATCAGTGACGAACAGGGGCCCTATAATTCACCCCTCCACTTT.

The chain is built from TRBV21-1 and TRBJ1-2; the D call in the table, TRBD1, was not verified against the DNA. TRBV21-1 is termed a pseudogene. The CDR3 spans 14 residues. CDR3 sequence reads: CASIGDRRTYGYTF. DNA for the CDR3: TGTGCCAGCATTGGGGACAGGCGCACCTATGGCTACACCTTC.

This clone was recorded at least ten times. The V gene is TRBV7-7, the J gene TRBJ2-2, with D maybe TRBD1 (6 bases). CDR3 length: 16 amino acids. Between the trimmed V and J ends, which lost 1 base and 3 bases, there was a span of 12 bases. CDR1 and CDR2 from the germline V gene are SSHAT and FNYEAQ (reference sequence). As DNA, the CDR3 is TGTGCCAGCAGCTTAGGCAGGGGAAGGGACACCGGGGAGCTGTTTTTT. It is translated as CASSLGRGRDTGELFF.

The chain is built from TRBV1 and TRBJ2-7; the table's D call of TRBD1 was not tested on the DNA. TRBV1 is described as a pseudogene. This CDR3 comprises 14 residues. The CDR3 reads CTSSQRGRGREQYF. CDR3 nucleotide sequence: TGCACCAGCAGCCAAAGGGGGCGCGGTCGCGAGCAGTACTTC.

The CDR3 DNA follows: TGCGCCAGCAGCGGGACTAGCGGGGGCCCCAGGGGCGAGCAGTACTTC. Translation gives CASSGTSGGPRGEQYF. This sequence joins TRBV10-2 and TRBJ2-7; 14 nucleotides align to TRBD2. V was pared by 6 bases and J by 6 bases, with 10 bases of the junction left unmatched. The CDR3 covers 16 residues. CDR1 is WSHSY and CDR2 is SAAADI in the germline V gene.

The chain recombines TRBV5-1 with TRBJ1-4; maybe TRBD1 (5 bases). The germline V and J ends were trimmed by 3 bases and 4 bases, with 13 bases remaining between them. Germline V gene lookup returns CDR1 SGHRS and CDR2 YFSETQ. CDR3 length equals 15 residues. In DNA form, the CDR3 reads TGCGCCAGCAGCTACGGGACGGACCGTAATGAAAAACTGTTTTTT. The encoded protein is CASSYGTDRNEKLFF.

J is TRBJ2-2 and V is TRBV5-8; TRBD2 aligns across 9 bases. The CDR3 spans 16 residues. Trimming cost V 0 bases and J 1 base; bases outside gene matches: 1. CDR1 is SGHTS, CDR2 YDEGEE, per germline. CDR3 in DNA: TGTGCCAGCAGCTTGGCACTAGCGGGGAACACCGGGGAGCTGTTTTTT. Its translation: CASSLALAGNTGELFF.

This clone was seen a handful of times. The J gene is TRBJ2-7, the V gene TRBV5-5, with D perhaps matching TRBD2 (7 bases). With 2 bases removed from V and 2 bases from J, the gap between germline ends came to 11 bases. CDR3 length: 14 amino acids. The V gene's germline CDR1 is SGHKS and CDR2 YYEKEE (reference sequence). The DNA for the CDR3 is TGTGCCAGCAGCTTATGGCGGGGGCCCTACGAGCAGTACTTC. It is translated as CASSLWRGPYEQYF.

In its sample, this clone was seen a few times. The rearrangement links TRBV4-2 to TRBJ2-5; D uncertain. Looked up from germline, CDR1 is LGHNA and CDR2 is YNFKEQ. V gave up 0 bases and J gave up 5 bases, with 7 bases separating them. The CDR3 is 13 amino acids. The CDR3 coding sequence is TGTGCCAGCAGCCAAGATGGGCGGGAGACCCAGTACTTC. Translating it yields CASSQDGRETQYF.

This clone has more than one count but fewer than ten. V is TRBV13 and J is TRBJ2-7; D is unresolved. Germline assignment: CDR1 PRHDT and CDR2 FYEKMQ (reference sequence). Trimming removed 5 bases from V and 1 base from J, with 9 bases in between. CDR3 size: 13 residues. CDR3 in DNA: TGTGCCAGCAGCCCCTTGGGGTCCTACGAGCAGTACTTC. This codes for CASSPLGSYEQYF.

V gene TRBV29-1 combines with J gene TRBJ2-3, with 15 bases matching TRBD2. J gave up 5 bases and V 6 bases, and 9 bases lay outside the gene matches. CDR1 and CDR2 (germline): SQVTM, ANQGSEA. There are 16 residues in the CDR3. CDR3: CSVANGLAGGLDTQYF. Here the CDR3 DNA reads TGCAGCGTCGCAAACGGACTAGCGGGGGGGTTAGATACGCAGTATTTT.

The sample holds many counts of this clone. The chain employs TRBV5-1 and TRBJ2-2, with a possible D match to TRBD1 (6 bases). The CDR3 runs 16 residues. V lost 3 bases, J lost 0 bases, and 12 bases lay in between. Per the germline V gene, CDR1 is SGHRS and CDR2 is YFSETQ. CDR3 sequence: CASSWGHNANTGELFF. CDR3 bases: TGCGCCAGCAGCTGGGGACATAACGCGAACACCGGGGAGCTGTTTTTT. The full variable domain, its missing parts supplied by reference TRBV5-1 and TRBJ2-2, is KAGVTQTPRYLIKTRGQQVTLSCSPISGHRSVSWYQQTPGQGLQFLFEYFSETQRNKGNFPGRFSGRQFSNSRSEMNVSTLELGDSALYLCASSWGHNANTGELFFGEGSRLTVL.

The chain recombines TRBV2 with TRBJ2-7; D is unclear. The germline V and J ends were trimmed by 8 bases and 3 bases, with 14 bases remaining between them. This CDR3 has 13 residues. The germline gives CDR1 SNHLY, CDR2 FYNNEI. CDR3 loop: CASGVVWDYEQYF. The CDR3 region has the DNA TGTGCCAGCGGCGTGGTCTGGGACTACGAGCAGTACTTC.

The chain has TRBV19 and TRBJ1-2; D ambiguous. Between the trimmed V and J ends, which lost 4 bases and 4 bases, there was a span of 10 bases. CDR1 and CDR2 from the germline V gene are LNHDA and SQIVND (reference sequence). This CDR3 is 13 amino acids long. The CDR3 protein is CASSNVDSYGYTF. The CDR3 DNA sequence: TGTGCCAGTAGTAACGTCGATAGCTATGGCTACACCTTC.